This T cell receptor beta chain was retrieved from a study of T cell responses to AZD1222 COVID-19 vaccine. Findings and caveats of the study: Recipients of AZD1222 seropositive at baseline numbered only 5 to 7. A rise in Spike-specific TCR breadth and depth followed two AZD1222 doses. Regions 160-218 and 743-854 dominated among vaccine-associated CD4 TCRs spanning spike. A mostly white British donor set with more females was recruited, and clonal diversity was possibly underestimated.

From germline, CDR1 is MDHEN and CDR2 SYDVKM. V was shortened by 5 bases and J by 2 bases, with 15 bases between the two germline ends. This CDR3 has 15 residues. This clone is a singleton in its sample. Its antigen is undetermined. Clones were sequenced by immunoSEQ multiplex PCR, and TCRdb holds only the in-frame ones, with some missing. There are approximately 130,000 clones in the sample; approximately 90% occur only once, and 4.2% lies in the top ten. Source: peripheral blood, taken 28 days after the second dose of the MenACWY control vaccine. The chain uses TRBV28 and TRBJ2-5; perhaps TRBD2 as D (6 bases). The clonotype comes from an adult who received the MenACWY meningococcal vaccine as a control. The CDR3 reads CASSLHRDSQETQYF. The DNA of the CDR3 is TGTGCCAGCAGTCTACATAGGGACTCGCAAGAGACCCAGTACTTC.